The 32 T cell receptor beta chains presented below share a single source sample, sequenced in a study of blood T cell repertoires in COVID-19. Libraries were prepared by immunoSEQ multiplex PCR; TCRdb keeps only in-frame clonotypes and omits some of them. The repertoire holds 25,000 to 30,000 clones, with around four fifths as singletons. The sequenced sample was peripheral blood. Receptors originate from a woman between 70 and 85 years old with active or convalescent COVID-19.

This clone was counted once. V and J are TRBV23-1 and TRBJ2-5; 9 bases are a match to TRBD1. TRBV23-1 is an open reading frame whose function is uncertain. V gave up 0 bases and J gave up 2 bases; unmatched junction bases: 13. This CDR3 comprises 19 residues. CDR3 protein: CASSQSNIMWDRAQETQYF. The CDR3 DNA sequence: TGCGCCAGCAGTCAATCGAATATAATGTGGGACAGGGCTCAAGAGACCCAGTACTTC.

The genes are TRBV7-2 and TRBJ1-2; 8 positions match TRBD1. The V gene's germline CDR1 is SGHTA and CDR2 FQGNSA. The CDR3 length is 15 residues. After removal of 4 bases from V and 5 bases from J, the junction contained 9 bases not matched to a gene. CDR3 bases: TGTGCCAGCAGCTCTCTGCAGGGGGCGTCTTATGGCTACACCTTC. Translating gives CASSSLQGASYGYTF. Full variable domain (remainder filled in from reference TRBV7-2 and TRBJ1-2): GAGVSQSPSNKVTEKGKDVELRCDPISGHTALYWYRQSLGQGLEFLIYFQGNSAPDKSGLPSDRFSAERTGGSVSTLTIQRTQQEDSAVYLCASSSLQGASYGYTFGSGTRLTVV.

This chain joins TRBV6-2 or TRBV6-3 and TRBJ1-1, with D maybe TRBD1 (5 bases). The CDR3 covers 18 residues. Trimming cost V 5 bases and J 1 base, with 23 bases left between them. Germline V gene sequence: CDR1 MNHEY, CDR2 SVGEGT. As DNA, the CDR3 is TGTGCCAGCAGTAGGCCCCGCCGTTCAGGAAGGGGGAACACTGAAGCTTTCTTT. It is translated as CASSRPRRSGRGNTEAFF.

The chain combines TRBV5-1 with TRBJ2-7; 11 bases line up with TRBD2. V lost 2 bases to trimming and J lost 4 bases; unmatched junction nucleotides: 2. Germline lookup yields CDR1 SGHRS and CDR2 YFSETQ. The CDR3 length is 14 residues. DNA of the CDR3: TGCGCCAGCAGCTTCGGGACTAGCGGATACGAGCAGTACTTC. Translating gives CASSFGTSGYEQYF.

The chain employs TRBV6-2 or TRBV6-3 and TRBJ1-5; 7 bases match TRBD1. There are 15 residues in the CDR3. Germline trimming cut 6 bases from V and 0 bases from J; bases unmatched to any gene: 5. CDR1 and CDR2 from the germline V gene are MNHEY and SVGEGT. CDR3 sequence reads: CASSRGTDSNQPQHF. The CDR3, as DNA: TGTGCCAGCAGCAGAGGGACAGATAGCAATCAGCCCCAGCATTTT.

J is TRBJ2-7 and V is TRBV19; possible D gene TRBD1, 6 bases. CDR1 and CDR2 (germline): LNHDA, SQIVND (reference sequence). CDR3 length equals 14 residues. The V and J ends lost 9 bases and 7 bases respectively, with 22 bases between them. CDR3 sequence reads: CARNRDRWGREQYF. CDR3 DNA: TGTGCCAGAAACCGAGACAGGTGGGGGAGAGAGCAGTACTTC.

This chain connects TRBV28 to TRBJ1-2; no definite D call. V was pared by 2 bases and J by 4 bases, with 11 bases between. The CDR3 consists of 14 residues. From germline, CDR1 is MDHEN and CDR2 SYDVKM. This CDR3 is CASSLLADFYGYTF. The CDR3 bases are TGTGCCAGCAGTTTACTGGCAGACTTCTATGGCTACACCTTC.

This clone was found a few times. The chain joins TRBV4-1 to TRBJ1-4; D not resolved. V was clipped by 1 base and J by 5 bases, with 8 bases between them. The germline gives CDR1 MGHRA, CDR2 YSYEKL. The CDR3 length is 14 residues. This CDR3 reads CASSQVRGNEKLFF. DNA for the CDR3: TGCGCCAGCAGCCAAGTGAGAGGGAATGAAAAACTGTTTTTT.

This clone was seen only a few times. This chain links TRBV30 with TRBJ1-2; a weak D match, TRBD1 (5 bases). Looked up from germline, CDR1 is GTSNPN and CDR2 is SVGIG (reference sequence). V was cut by 4 bases and J by 3 bases, with 12 bases left in between. This CDR3 is 13 amino acids long. In DNA form, the CDR3 reads TGTGCCTGGACTTGGGGGGAGCACTATGGCTACACCTTC. It codes for CAWTWGEHYGYTF.

V usage is TRBV30 and J usage is TRBJ2-1; 8 bases match TRBD2. This CDR3 is built from 14 residues. With V trimmed by 2 bases and J by 8 bases, 8 bases remained unmatched. The germline V gene has CDR1 GTSNPN and CDR2 SVGIG (reference sequence). CDR3 in DNA: TGTGCCTGGAGTCTCGCGGGGGGTAACTATGAGCAGTTCTTC. This codes for CAWSLAGGNYEQFF.

A few counts support this clone. The chain employs TRBV6-5 and TRBJ2-3; D is unclear. V dropped 0 bases and J dropped 4 bases, with 8 bases sitting between them. Germline V gene sequence: CDR1 MNHEY, CDR2 SVGAGI. The CDR3 sequence is 14 residues long. CDR3 sequence reads: CASSYSVVADTQYF. CDR3 in DNA: TGTGCCAGCAGTTACTCTGTAGTGGCAGATACGCAGTATTTT.

This chain links TRBV19 with TRBJ1-2; possible D gene TRBD1, 6 bases. The CDR3 is 14 residues long. The germline V gene encodes CDR1 LNHDA and CDR2 SQIVND (reference sequence). V dropped 4 bases and J dropped 3 bases, with 12 bases sitting between them. CDR3: CASSNTGYDYGYTF. As DNA, the CDR3 is TGTGCCAGTAGTAACACAGGGTACGACTATGGCTACACCTTC.

This clone was detected a few times. Compared with germline, one end of the junction differs, possibly owing to a read error. The chain has TRBV2 and TRBJ1-1; D might be TRBD1 (6 bases). The CDR3 has 11 amino acids. CDR1 and CDR2 (germline): SNHLY, FYNNEI. CDR3 coding DNA: TGTGCCAGCAGTGCGGCCTCGATGGGGGCCTTT. This translates into CASSAASMGAF. The full variable domain, completed using reference TRBV2 and TRBJ1-1, is EPEVTQTPSHQVTQMGQEVILRCVPISNHLYFYWYRQILGQKVEFLVSFYNNEISEKSEIFDDQFSVERPDGSNFTLKIRSTKLEDSAMYFCASSAASMGAFGQGTRLTVV.

The CDR3 region has the DNA TGTGCCAGCAGTTCAACCGGGACAGCTACTGAAAAACTGTTTTTT. Translated, it gives CASSSTGTATEKLFF. The chain uses TRBV6-5 and TRBJ1-4; 7 nucleotides line up with TRBD1. The CDR3 length is 15 residues. After removal of 4 bases from V and 7 bases from J, the junction contained 9 bases not matched to a gene. Germline lookup yields CDR1 MNHEY and CDR2 SVGAGI.

V gene TRBV4-1 combines with J gene TRBJ2-3, with TRBD2 identical over 8 bases. CDR3 length: 17 residues. J gave up 4 bases and V 0 bases, and 9 bases lay outside the gene matches. The germline V gene has CDR1 MGHRA and CDR2 YSYEKL. The CDR3 sequence is CASSQEGTGGRADTQYF. Written as DNA, the CDR3 is TGCGCCAGCAGCCAAGAGGGCACGGGAGGGCGCGCAGATACGCAGTATTTT.

The gene calls are TRBV12-3 or TRBV12-4 and TRBJ1-3; D possibly corresponds to TRBD1 (5 bases). Deletions cut 4 bases from V and 2 bases from J, with 6 bases between. The CDR3 covers 13 residues. The CDR3 loop reads CASSWTTGNTIYF. The DNA for the CDR3 is TGTGCCAGCAGTTGGACAACTGGAAACACCATATATTTT.

The genes are TRBV27 and TRBJ2-1, with TRBD2 matching over 7 bases. CDR1 is MNHEY, CDR2 SMNVEV, per germline (reference sequence). The CDR3 length is 15 residues. V shed 6 bases and J 1 base; nucleotides not matched to a gene: 6. This chain's CDR3 is CASSRAGRSYNEQFF. The DNA of the CDR3 is TGTGCCAGCAGCCGAGCGGGGCGGTCCTACAATGAGCAGTTCTTC.

J is TRBJ2-1 and V is TRBV6-6, with D maybe TRBD2 (6 bases). This CDR3 comprises 12 residues. V lost 6 bases and J lost 3, with 6 bases in between. Germline V gene lookup returns CDR1 MNHNY and CDR2 SVGAGI (reference sequence). The CDR3 region is CASRDYYNEQFF. CDR3 DNA sequence: TGTGCCAGCAGGGACTACTACAATGAGCAGTTCTTC.

The rearrangement joins TRBV7-2 to TRBJ1-5; D call uncertain. Germline assignment: CDR1 SGHTA and CDR2 FQGNSA. V was shortened by 6 bases and J by 0 bases, with 9 bases between the two germline ends. The CDR3 is made up of 14 amino acids. The CDR3 protein is CASSVTYSNQPQHF. For the CDR3, the DNA is TGTGCCAGCAGTGTTACTTATAGCAATCAGCCCCAGCATTTT.

This clone turned up a few times. The J gene is TRBJ2-5, the V gene TRBV5-4, with 8 bases aligning to TRBD2. J lost 5 bases, V lost 0 bases, and 0 bases had no gene match. The CDR3 extends over 13 amino acids. Germline V gives CDR1 SGHNT, CDR2 YYREEE (reference sequence). As DNA, the CDR3 is TGTGCCAGCAGCTTGGGACTAGCGGAGACCCAGTACTTC. Encoded protein: CASSLGLAETQYF.

This clone was observed once. The rearrangement joins TRBV18 to TRBJ2-7; D unclear. Deletions cut 3 bases from V and 2 bases from J, with 11 bases between. CDR3 length: 14 amino acids. CDR1 and CDR2 from the germline V gene are KGHSH and LQKENI. The CDR3 reads CASSPGSPPYEQYF. CDR3 DNA sequence: TGTGCCAGCTCACCGGGCAGCCCCCCCTACGAGCAGTACTTC.

This clone has a single count. The CDR3: CASGDYGYTF. Here the CDR3 DNA reads TGTGCCAGCGGGGACTATGGCTACACCTTC. V and J are TRBV19 and TRBJ1-2; D unclear. The CDR3 is made up of 10 amino acids. Trimming removed 9 bases at V and 3 bases at J, with 5 bases between. CDR1 and CDR2 from the germline V gene are LNHDA and SQIVND (reference sequence).

The chain is built from TRBV5-4 and TRBJ2-7; TRBD1 is a possible D gene (5 bases). The V end was cut by 0 bases, the J end by 3 bases, with 13 bases between. Looked up from germline, CDR1 is SGHNT and CDR2 is YYREEE (reference sequence). The CDR3 is 15 residues long. CDR3 bases: TGTGCCAGCAGCTTGGGCTCAGGGAACTTCTACGAGCAGTACTTC. Translating it yields CASSLGSGNFYEQYF.

The chain uses TRBV14 and TRBJ1-6; tentative D call: TRBD1 (5 bases). The CDR3 runs 16 residues. CDR1 is SGHDN, CDR2 FVKESK, per germline. V was clipped by 2 bases and J by 9 bases, with 17 bases between them. The CDR3 coding sequence is TGTGCCAGCAGCCAACAGGGAGGACTCACCGGTTCACCCCTCCACTTT. The encoded protein is CASSQQGGLTGSPLHF. The entire variable domain, with the rest obtained from reference TRBV14 and TRBJ1-6, is as follows: EAGVTQFPSHSVIEKGQTVTLRCDPISGHDNLYWYRRVMGKEIKFLLHFVKESKQDESGMPNNRFLAERTGGTYSTLKVQPAELEDSGVYFCASSQQGGLTGSPLHFGNGTRLTVT.

V usage is TRBV29-1 and J usage is TRBJ1-1, with a weak D call TRBD1 (5 bases). CDR1 SQVTM and CDR2 ANQGSEA come from the germline V gene. Trimming pared 4 bases from V and 4 bases from J, leaving 13 bases between. This CDR3 has 13 residues. The CDR3 here is CSVAGGLGTEAFF. CDR3 DNA sequence: TGCAGCGTTGCCGGGGGTCTGGGCACTGAAGCTTTCTTT.

The chain couples TRBV7-9 to TRBJ1-2; 7 bases are a match to TRBD1. Germline CDR1 SEHNR, CDR2 FQNEAQ (reference sequence). The CDR3 extends over 17 amino acids. With V trimmed by 0 bases and J by 4 bases, 11 bases remained unmatched. CDR3 sequence reads: CASSLAGGSGQIYGYTF. In DNA form, the CDR3 reads TGTGCCAGCAGCTTAGCAGGCGGGTCGGGACAGATCTATGGCTACACCTTC.

The chain combines TRBV28 with TRBJ1-2; D is undetermined. Germline assignment: CDR1 MDHEN and CDR2 SYDVKM. With 6 bases removed from V and 4 bases from J, the gap between germline ends came to 12 bases. This CDR3 contains 13 residues. The CDR3 bases are TGTGCCAGCAGCTCCACCCGGGGCTATGGCTACACCTTC. Its protein is CASSSTRGYGYTF.

The chain carries TRBV7-8 and TRBJ1-4, with D maybe TRBD1 (6 bases). V dropped 3 bases and J dropped 8 bases, with 16 bases sitting between them. Germline-derived CDR1 and CDR2 are SGHVS and FQNEAQ. The CDR3 is 15 residues long. CDR3 bases: TGTGCCAGCAGCTTCGTCGGGGGGGCTCGGGAAAAACTGTTTTTT. It translates to CASSFVGGAREKLFF.

The chain is built from TRBV5-5 and TRBJ1-1; D unresolved. Trimming cost V 0 bases and J 3 bases, with 9 bases left between them. The V gene's germline CDR1 is SGHKS and CDR2 YYEKEE (reference sequence). This CDR3 is built from 14 residues. The CDR3, as DNA: TGTGCCAGCAGCTTGGTGAACAGCTACACTGAAGCTTTCTTT. It translates to CASSLVNSYTEAFF.

The CDR3 DNA follows: TGCGCCAGCAGCTTGTGGGGGCAATCAACCTACGAGCAGTACTTC. As protein: CASSLWGQSTYEQYF. The J gene is TRBJ2-7, the V gene TRBV5-1; maybe TRBD1 (6 bases). Trimming stripped 1 base from V and 2 bases from J, with 13 bases between. There are 15 residues in the CDR3. CDR1 and CDR2 from the germline V gene are SGHRS and YFSETQ.

This clone came up a few times. V is TRBV11-2 and J is TRBJ2-5; D gene uncertain. CDR1 is SGHAT and CDR2 is FQNNGV in the germline V gene. V was shortened by 2 bases and J by 5 bases, with 3 bases between the two germline ends. The CDR3 totals 11 residues. In DNA, the CDR3 is TGTGCCAGCAGCTTACGGGAGACCCAGTACTTC. It translates to CASSLRETQYF. Variable domain in full (rest from reference TRBV11-2 and TRBJ2-5): EAGVAQSPRYKIIEKRQSVAFWCNPISGHATLYWYQQILGQGPKLLIQFQNNGVVDDSQLPKDRFSAERLKGVDSTLKIQPAKLEDSAVYLCASSLRETQYFGPGTRLLVL.

CDR3 in amino acids: CASQETGELFF. The DNA for the CDR3 is TGTGCCAGCCAAGAGACCGGGGAGCTGTTTTTT. The chain is built from TRBV2 and TRBJ2-2; D gene uncertain. From germline, CDR1 is SNHLY and CDR2 FYNNEI. The CDR3 has 11 amino acids. Trimming cost V 8 bases and J 5 bases, with 6 bases left between them.